A single sample gave rise to the 25 T cell receptor beta chains below, sequenced in a study of shared clonotypes between healthy human individuals. CD45RO negativity and positive selection for CCR7 defined naive CD8 cells, a population that excluded terminally differentiated effector memory CD45RA+ cells. This table comes from immunoSEQ multiplex PCR, and its TCRdb copy is limited to in-frame clones, with some not included. The sample holds about 2,100,000 clones; roughly 91% are singletons and the top ten take more than 1.5%. Sequencing input: naive CD8+ T cells from PBMCs. Source of these receptors: a man between 18 and 35 years old in good health. Some clones in this sample may be carry-over from other donors' samples.

In this sample, this clone turned up a few times. The rearrangement uses TRBV7-3 and TRBJ1-1; 9 positions match TRBD1. This CDR3 has 15 amino acids. CDR1 is SGHTA and CDR2 is FQGTGA in the germline V gene. J was trimmed by 4 bases and V by 6 bases; bases with no gene match: 9. CDR3 protein: CASSRTGGWGTEAFF. The DNA for the CDR3 is TGTGCCAGCAGTCGAACAGGGGGCTGGGGCACTGAAGCTTTCTTT.

This chain joins TRBV2 and TRBJ2-7, with D possibly matching TRBD2 (6 bases). V lost 4 bases to trimming and J lost 0 bases, with 7 bases between them. Germline V gene sequence: CDR1 SNHLY, CDR2 FYNNEI. This CDR3 comprises 13 residues. The CDR3 DNA reads as TGTGCCAGCAGTGGGGGGGACTCCTACGAGCAGTACTTC. Amino acid sequence: CASSGGDSYEQYF.

The chain carries TRBV6-5 and TRBJ2-1, with D possibly being TRBD1 (6 bases). The length of the CDR3 is 13 residues. The germline V gene encodes CDR1 MNHEY and CDR2 SVGAGI. The V gene lost 0 bases and the J gene lost 10 bases, with 10 bases spanning the gap. CDR3 protein: CASSYSRGREQFF. Here the CDR3 DNA reads TGTGCCAGCAGTTACTCCAGGGGTAGGGAGCAGTTCTTC.

Comment on this clone: Other DNA sequences in this sample translate to the same CDR3. The rearrangement joins TRBV7-9 to TRBJ2-2; TRBD1 matches at 9 bases. CDR1 is SEHNR, CDR2 FQNEAQ, per germline (reference sequence). The CDR3 runs to 14 residues. V lost 5 bases, J lost 5 bases, and 3 bases stayed unmatched. This CDR3 reads CASSPGQGTGELFF. The CDR3 coding sequence is TGTGCCAGCAGCCCGGGACAGGGAACCGGGGAGCTGTTTTTT.

V gene TRBV29-1 combines with J gene TRBJ1-1, with 8 bases fitting TRBD1. CDR1 is SQVTM and CDR2 is ANQGSEA in the germline V gene. V shed 1 base and J 6 bases; nucleotides not matched to a gene: 1. The CDR3 extends over 12 amino acids. The CDR3 DNA sequence: TGCAGCGTTGAAGGGGGACAGGCTGAAGCTTTCTTT. Translated, it gives CSVEGGQAEAFF. The full variable domain, completed using reference TRBV29-1 and TRBJ1-1, is SAVISQKPSRDICQRGTSLTIQCQVDSQVTMMFWYRQQPGQSLTLIATANQGSEATYESGFVIDKFPISRPNLTFSTLTVSNMSPEDSSIYLCSVEGGQAEAFFGQGTRLTVV.

The chain joins TRBV27 to TRBJ1-2; 11 nucleotides align to TRBD1. Germline CDR1 reads MNHEY; CDR2 reads SMNVEV (reference sequence). The CDR3 has 16 residues. V lost 2 bases, J lost 7 bases, and 9 bases stayed unmatched. In DNA form, the CDR3 reads TGTGCCAGCAGTTTAGGGACAGGGGGGCGATCCGGTGGCTACACCTTC. As protein: CASSLGTGGRSGGYTF.

The rearrangement joins TRBV28 to TRBJ2-7, with D tentatively TRBD2 (5 bases). Germline CDR1 MDHEN, CDR2 SYDVKM. Trimming shortened V by 4 bases and J by 5 bases, and 15 bases separated the two germline ends. This CDR3 has 14 amino acids. This CDR3 reads CASSSLRAADEQYF. CDR3 coding DNA: TGTGCCAGCAGTTCCCTGCGGGCGGCCGACGAGCAGTACTTC. Complete variable domain (other parts from reference TRBV28 and TRBJ2-7): DVKVTQSSRYLVKRTGEKVFLECVQDMDHENMFWYRQDPGLGLRLIYFSYDVKMKEKGDIPEGYSVSREKKERFSLILESASTNQTSMYLCASSSLRAADEQYFGPGTRLTVT.

J is TRBJ2-7 and V is TRBV10-2, with 8 bases matching TRBD1. CDR1 WSHSY and CDR2 SAAADI come from the germline V gene. V was clipped by 11 bases and J by 5 bases; unmatched bases: 11. CDR3 length: 13 amino acids. The CDR3 DNA is TGCGCCGTGATCGACAGGGGAGGCAACGAGCAGTACTTC. Its translation is CAVIDRGGNEQYF.

The CDR3 loop reads CASSFFRGTGELFF. The CDR3 DNA reads TGTGCCAGCAGCTTTTTTAGGGGGACCGGGGAGCTGTTTTTT. The chain recombines TRBV11-2 with TRBJ2-2; D is perhaps TRBD1 (6 bases). The CDR3 loop spans 14 amino acids. CDR1 and CDR2 (germline): SGHAT, FQNNGV. V lost 3 bases, J lost 5 bases, and 10 bases lay in between.

The rearrangement links TRBV19 to TRBJ1-1; possibly TRBD1 for D (5 bases). The CDR3 spans 14 residues. The V gene lost 5 bases and the J gene lost 0 bases, with 10 bases spanning the gap. From germline, CDR1 is LNHDA and CDR2 SQIVND (reference sequence). As DNA, the CDR3 is TGTGCCAGTAGTCCAGGGCTCATGAACACTGAAGCTTTCTTT. It yields the protein CASSPGLMNTEAFF.

The chain employs TRBV29-1 and TRBJ2-1; D call uncertain. The CDR3 spans 11 residues. V dropped 6 bases and J dropped 4 bases, with 7 bases sitting between them. Germline V CDR1 and CDR2: SQVTM, ANQGSEA. CDR3 nucleotides: TGCAGCGTGAACCTATACAATGAGCAGTTCTTC. Encoded protein: CSVNLYNEQFF.

This chain connects TRBV19 to TRBJ1-5, with TRBD1 matching over 7 bases. V was clipped by 8 bases and J by 0 bases; unmatched bases: 10. CDR3 size: 16 residues. CDR1 is LNHDA and CDR2 is SQIVND in the germline V gene (reference sequence). CDR3 nucleotide sequence: TGTGCCAGTCTTCACCGGGACAGTTATAGCAATCAGCCCCAGCATTTT. Translation: CASLHRDSYSNQPQHF.

The V gene is TRBV6-5, the J gene TRBJ2-7, with TRBD2 identical over 7 bases. Germline V gene data show CDR1 as MNHEY and CDR2 as SVGAGI. V trimming: 0 bases; J trimming: 0 bases; junction bases outside the gene matches: 5. The CDR3 runs 16 residues. CDR3 region: CASSYSSGASSYEQYF. The CDR3 nucleotides read TGTGCCAGCAGTTACTCGAGCGGGGCAAGCTCCTACGAGCAGTACTTC.

The chain combines TRBV4-1 with TRBJ2-3; TRBD2 matches at 9 bases. CDR3 length: 16 amino acids. Germline-derived CDR1 and CDR2 are MGHRA and YSYEKL. V shed 2 bases, J shed 2 bases, and the junction held 5 bases outside the gene matches. Written as DNA, the CDR3 is TGCGCCAGCAGCCAACCGACTAGCGGTTTCACAGATACGCAGTATTTT. Its translation: CASSQPTSGFTDTQYF.

Worth noting for this clone: This may be a read error, as it is one base from a much larger clone. The sample has other DNA sequences that encode this CDR3 too. This CDR3 reads CASSLGQGAYEQYF. The DNA for the CDR3 is TGTGCCAGCAGCTTAGGACAGGGGGCCTACGAGCAGTACTTC. The chain links TRBV7-2 to TRBJ2-7; 9 positions match TRBD1. CDR3 length equals 14 residues. V shed 1 base and J 2 bases; nucleotides not matched to a gene: 0. Germline loops: CDR1 SGHTA, CDR2 FQGNSA.

This chain joins TRBV6-6 and TRBJ1-2; TRBD1 matches at 8 bases. Germline lookup yields CDR1 MNHNY and CDR2 SVGAGI (reference sequence). The CDR3 has 13 residues. Trimming at V came to 6 bases and at J to 3 bases, leaving 3 bases not matched to a gene. CDR3 DNA: TGTGCCAGCAGCCCAGGGGGCTACTATGGCTACACCTTC. Translation: CASSPGGYYGYTF.

V and J are TRBV15 and TRBJ2-1; 10 nucleotides align to TRBD2. This CDR3 has 16 amino acids. With V trimmed by 5 bases and J by 9 bases, 13 bases remained unmatched. CDR1 is LNHNV, CDR2 YYDKDF, per germline (reference sequence). The CDR3 region has the DNA TGTGCCACCAGCTCCCGTCTAGCGGGAGAGCTCGGTGAGCAGTTCTTC. Translation gives CATSSRLAGELGEQFF.

CDR3 DNA sequence: TGTGCCAGCAGCTTAGGGTACTACAATGAGCAGTTCTTC. It translates to CASSLGYYNEQFF. This chain connects TRBV7-2 to TRBJ2-1, with no clear D. This CDR3 is 13 amino acids long. Germline V gene data show CDR1 as SGHTA and CDR2 as FQGNSA. V shed 1 base and J shed 3 bases, with 4 bases lying between them.

Details on this clone: Other nucleotide sequences from this sample produce the same CDR3. CDR3 in amino acids: CASSQGYEQYF. CDR3 DNA: TGTGCCAGCAGTCAGGGCTACGAGCAGTACTTC. This chain links TRBV27 with TRBJ2-7; D is possibly TRBD1 (5 bases). V lost 5 bases and J lost 3, with 5 bases in between. This CDR3 has 11 amino acids. CDR1 MNHEY and CDR2 SMNVEV come from the germline V gene (reference sequence).

The chain employs TRBV19 and TRBJ2-1; 9 bases are shared with TRBD1. Trimming cost V 3 bases and J 5 bases; bases outside gene matches: 5. The germline gives CDR1 LNHDA, CDR2 SQIVND (reference sequence). The CDR3 extends over 15 amino acids. CDR3 in amino acids: CASSIPRQGDNEQFF. CDR3 coding DNA: TGTGCCAGTAGTATTCCTCGACAGGGGGACAATGAGCAGTTCTTC.

This clone is a singleton in its sample. The gene calls are TRBV7-3 and TRBJ2-1, with 15 nucleotides matching TRBD2. CDR3 length: 14 residues. The V gene's germline CDR1 is SGHTA and CDR2 FQGTGA. The J segment lost 10 bases and the V segment lost 5 bases, leaving 3 bases of the junction unmatched. The CDR3 coding sequence is TGTGCCAGCAGCCTAGGACTAGCGGGAGGGGAGCAGTTCTTC. The encoded protein is CASSLGLAGGEQFF.

The sample holds one count of this clone. The J gene is TRBJ2-1, the V gene TRBV7-8; D tentatively fits TRBD1 or TRBD2 (5 bases each). The CDR3 has 15 residues. V shed 3 bases and J shed 2 bases, with 11 bases lying between them. Germline V lookup: CDR1 SGHVS, CDR2 FQNEAQ. The CDR3 DNA reads as TGTGCCAGCAGCTTTGGGGGAGAGGCCTACAATGAGCAGTTCTTC. This sequence encodes CASSFGGEAYNEQFF.

The chain uses TRBV5-4 and TRBJ2-2; a possible D gene is TRBD1 (6 bases). This CDR3 comprises 15 residues. The V and J ends lost 1 base and 4 bases respectively, with 11 bases between them. Per the germline V gene, CDR1 is SGHNT and CDR2 is YYREEE (reference sequence). CDR3 sequence: CASSLRAGATGELFF. The CDR3, as DNA: TGTGCCAGCAGCTTGAGGGCAGGGGCCACCGGGGAGCTGTTTTTT.

This chain uses TRBV11-2 with TRBJ2-3; D perhaps matches TRBD2 (6 bases). The germline gives CDR1 SGHAT, CDR2 FQNNGV. The CDR3 length is 16 residues. V lost 3 bases to trimming and J lost 1 base, with 14 bases between them. The CDR3 DNA sequence: TGTGCCAGCAGCTTCCCTAGCACGGGAGGCACAGATACGCAGTATTTT. Translating gives CASSFPSTGGTDTQYF.

The chain links TRBV19 to TRBJ1-1; D remains unclear. The CDR3 is made up of 14 amino acids. Trimming took 7 bases from V and 5 from J, leaving 17 bases between them. Germline V gene sequence: CDR1 LNHDA, CDR2 SQIVND (reference sequence). The CDR3 region is CASTSLLDGTEAFF. As DNA, the CDR3 is TGTGCCAGTACCTCCTTGCTGGACGGGACTGAAGCTTTCTTT.